What follows are 7 T cell receptor beta chains derived from one specimen sequenced in a study of blood T cell repertoires in COVID-19. Generated by immunoSEQ multiplex PCR, the TCRdb table keeps only in-frame clones and is missing some. The sample comprises about 35,000 clones, approximately 80% of which are singletons, and 14% rests with the top ten. Sequencing was performed on peripheral blood. Receptors were obtained from a woman in her sixties or seventies with acute or convalescent COVID-19.

The table lists this clone with a few counts. This chain uses TRBV24-1 with TRBJ2-1, with 7 bases matching TRBD1. CDR3 length equals 20 residues. The J segment lost 0 bases and the V segment lost 4 bases, leaving 17 bases of the junction unmatched. Germline-derived CDR1 and CDR2 are KGHDR and SFDVKD. The DNA for the CDR3 is TGTGCCACCAGTGACCCCCAGGGCCAGGGGGATAAGAGCTCCTACAATGAGCAGTTCTTC. Amino acid sequence: CATSDPQGQGDKSSYNEQFF.

The chain links TRBV4-1 to TRBJ2-1, with TRBD2 matching over 8 bases. This CDR3 comprises 15 residues. The germline V gene has CDR1 MGHRA and CDR2 YSYEKL. Unmatched junction bases numbered 4, after V lost 3 bases and J lost 3 bases. The CDR3 nucleotides are TGCGCCAGCAGCCAGGGGACTAGTAACTACAATGAGCAGTTCTTC. This gives the protein CASSQGTSNYNEQFF.

This clone was picked up a small number of times. This chain joins TRBV12-5 and TRBJ2-5, with D perhaps TRBD2 (5 bases). The CDR3 sequence is 16 residues long. The germline CDR1 and CDR2 sequences are LGHNT and FRNRAP. V was cut by 2 bases and J by 3 bases, with 16 bases left in between. For the CDR3, the DNA is TGTGCTAGTGGTTTGAGCGAGGGTGACGAAGAAGAGACCCAGTACTTC. Its protein product is CASGLSEGDEEETQYF.

The chain couples TRBV5-1 to TRBJ2-1; TRBD2 might be the D (7 bases). Looked up from germline, CDR1 is SGHRS and CDR2 is YFSETQ. The CDR3 loop spans 14 amino acids. V was pared by 0 bases and J by 10 bases, with 14 bases between. The CDR3 spells CASSLASGGGEQFF. In DNA, the CDR3 is TGCGCCAGCAGCTTGGCCTCGGGGGGCGGAGAGCAGTTCTTC.

J is TRBJ2-1 and V is TRBV10-1; 9 nucleotides match TRBD2. The CDR3 has 13 residues. Trimming took 4 bases from V and 6 from J; bases not matched to a gene: 1. The germline gives CDR1 WNHNN, CDR2 SYGVQD (reference sequence). The CDR3 sequence is CASSVAGANEQFF. CDR3 in DNA: TGCGCCAGCAGTGTAGCGGGAGCCAATGAGCAGTTCTTC.

This chain joins TRBV6-4 and TRBJ2-3; D is uncertain. The CDR3 has 15 residues. Between the trimmed V and J ends, which lost 3 bases and 0 bases, there was a span of 10 bases. Per the germline V gene, CDR1 is MRHNA and CDR2 is SNTAGT. CDR3 nucleotides: TGTGCCAGCAGTGATGACACCTCAAGCACAGATACGCAGTATTTT. Its protein is CASSDDTSSTDTQYF.

This chain links TRBV20-1 with TRBJ1-2; D remains unclear. Between the trimmed V and J ends, which lost 3 bases and 4 bases, there was a span of 6 bases. The CDR3 contains 11 residues. Germline V gene data show CDR1 as DFQATT and CDR2 as SNEGSKA (reference sequence). CDR3 nucleotides: TGCAGTGCTAGTACTTCCTATGGCTACACCTTC. This codes for CSASTSYGYTF.